This is a list of T cell receptor beta chains from one sample in a study of blood T cell repertoires in COVID-19. Sequencing was performed with immunoSEQ multiplex PCR; in TCRdb, only in-frame clones are kept and a portion is missing. The profile shows about 68,000 clones, approximately 84% of them singletons. Material for sequencing was peripheral blood. The receptor set was obtained from a man aged 50 to 60 with active COVID-19. CDR3s include the opening cysteine and the closing phenylalanine or tryptophan. The D gene is left open where the match is weak. Clone size is not always given. Where it is, it says once, few, many or a class for expanded clones.

CDR3aa,CDR3nt,d_gene,abundance,j_gene,v_gene
CASSEWSSGNTDTQYF,TGCGCCAGCAGTGAGTGGTCTAGCGGGAACACAGATACGCAGTATTTT,TRBD2,once,TRBJ2-3,TRBV10-1
CASSLVAGKTEAFF,TGTGCCAGCAGCTTAGTAGCAGGGAAGACTGAAGCTTTCTTT,NA,NA,TRBJ1-1,TRBV11-2
CASSYSIRVPFSTDTQYF,TGTGCCAGCAGTTACTCGATCAGGGTTCCTTTTAGCACAGATACGCAGTATTTT,NA,NA,TRBJ2-3,TRBV6-2/TRBV6-3
CASTEFQGYEQYF,TGTGCCAGCACCGAATTCCAGGGCTACGAGCAGTACTTC,NA,few,TRBJ2-7,TRBV2
CATRAGGDASPLHF,TGTGCTACGAGGGCAGGGGGCGACGCTTCACCCCTCCACTTT,TRBD1,NA,TRBJ1-6,TRBV7-9
CASSETGNHYNEQFF,TGTGCCAGCAGTGAAACCGGGAATCACTACAATGAGCAGTTCTTC,NA,NA,TRBJ2-1,TRBV6-1
CAISEASGRYNEQFF,TGTGCCATCAGCGAGGCTAGCGGGAGGTACAATGAGCAGTTCTTC,TRBD2,NA,TRBJ2-1,TRBV10-3
CASSPDRGRADTQYF,TGCGCCAGCAGCCCGGACAGGGGACGAGCAGATACGCAGTATTTT,TRBD1,NA,TRBJ2-3,TRBV5-1
CASSPGLAGVEQFF,TGTGCCAGCAGTCCGGGACTAGCGGGAGTCGAGCAGTTCTTC,TRBD2,NA,TRBJ2-1,TRBV5-6
CASSSSTGLQNIQYF,TGTGCCAGCAGCTCGAGTACGGGGTTGCAAAACATTCAGTACTTC,NA,NA,TRBJ2-4,TRBV11-2
CASAGEDTEAFF,TGTGCCAGCGCGGGGGAGGACACTGAAGCTTTCTTT,NA,NA,TRBJ1-1,TRBV12-3/TRBV12-4
CASSLGLAGEGAWNEQFF,TGTGCCAGCAGCTTGGGGCTAGCGGGAGAAGGGGCGTGGAATGAGCAGTTCTTC,TRBD2,NA,TRBJ2-1,TRBV7-2
CASHAPGANQPQHF,TGTGCCAGCCACGCTCCAGGCGCCAATCAGCCCCAGCATTTT,NA,NA,TRBJ1-5,TRBV7-2
CASSYLGEGDTQYF,TGTGCCAGCAGCTATCTTGGGGAGGGAGATACGCAGTATTTT,TRBD2,few,TRBJ2-3,TRBV5-4
CASSRGQVYGYTF,TGTGCCAGCAGTCGGGGACAGGTTTATGGCTACACCTTC,TRBD1,NA,TRBJ1-2,TRBV12-3/TRBV12-4
CASSLNGINQPQHF,TGTGCCAGCAGCTTAAACGGGATCAATCAGCCCCAGCATTTT,NA,once,TRBJ1-5,TRBV5-4
CASSLIGGAEYGYTF,TGCGCCAGCAGCTTGATAGGGGGCGCTGAGTATGGCTACACCTTC,TRBD1,NA,TRBJ1-2,TRBV5-1
CASSRDRGRTGELFF,TGTGCCAGCAGTCGGGACAGGGGGCGAACCGGGGAGCTGTTTTTT,TRBD1,NA,TRBJ2-2,TRBV7-8
CASSYTTSGAAYEQYF,TGTGCCAGCAGTTACACTACTAGCGGGGCCGCCTACGAGCAGTACTTC,TRBD2,few,TRBJ2-7,TRBV6-5
CASSLVSSGNTGELFF,TGTGCCAGCAGCTTAGTTTCTAGCGGAAACACCGGGGAGCTGTTTTTT,TRBD2,once,TRBJ2-2,TRBV7-6
CASSLGAVSYEQYF,TGTGCCAGCAGCTTAGGTGCGGTTTCCTACGAGCAGTACTTC,NA,once,TRBJ2-7,TRBV7-9
CASSLLSGYTQYF,TGTGCCAGCAGTCTACTTAGCGGATATACGCAGTATTTT,NA,NA,TRBJ2-3,TRBV2
CASSQEVGESLYNEQFF,TGTGCCAGCAGCCAAGAAGTTGGGGAGAGCCTCTACAATGAGCAGTTCTTC,NA,NA,TRBJ2-1,TRBV4-2
CASSQDRTQYF,TGTGCCAGCAGCCAAGATAGGACCCAGTACTTC,NA,NA,TRBJ2-5,TRBV3-1/TRBV3-2